Presented here are 20 T cell receptor beta chains from one specimen sequenced in a study of T cell repertoires in cytomegalovirus infection. TCRdb analysed the reads with MiXCR anew, one entry per CDR3 protein. The sample holds around 500,000 distinct CDR3 sequences; 40% to 50% are singletons and the top ten take 40% to 50%. What these receptors recognize is not known. This specimen was cultured PBMCs, taken from culture after CMV antigen stimulation. These receptors were obtained from a human donor in good health (CMV status not recorded). Some clones in this sample may be carry-over from other donors' samples.

In this sample, this clonotype turned up a few times. The chain uses TRBV15 and TRBJ1-4, with 8 bases matching TRBD1. Germline V gives CDR1 LNHNV, CDR2 YYDKDF (reference sequence). Trimming at V came to 0 bases and at J to 0 bases, leaving 12 bases not matched to a gene. The CDR3 runs 20 residues. The DNA for the CDR3 is TGTGCCACCAGCAGAGATCGGGGGACAGGCGCGACTCCAACTAATGAAAAACTGTTTTTT. It yields the protein CATSRDRGTGATPTNEKLFF. Supplemented by reference TRBV15 and TRBJ1-4, the full variable domain reads DAMVIQNPRYQVTQFGKPVTLSCSQTLNHNVMYWYQQKSSQAPKLLFHYYDKDFNNEADTPDNFQSRRPNTSFCFLDIRSPGLGDTAMYLCATSRDRGTGATPTNEKLFFGSGTQLSVL.

This clonotype was detected a few times. The chain is built from TRBV7-9 and TRBJ1-3; D uncertain. The CDR3 is made up of 15 amino acids. The V gene's germline CDR1 is SEHNR and CDR2 FQNEAQ (reference sequence). Between the trimmed V and J ends, which lost 4 bases and 9 bases, there was a span of 19 bases. The CDR3 DNA follows: TGTGCCAGCAGCTCCTTGTTTTTAGGCTCCGGCACCATATATTTT. It is translated as CASSSLFLGSGTIYF.

This chain uses TRBV7-6 with TRBJ2-5; no clear D gene. Trimming removed 1 base at V and 5 bases at J, with 8 bases between. Germline CDR1 and CDR2: SGHVS and FNYEAQ. This CDR3 comprises 13 residues. CDR3 nucleotide sequence: TGTGCCAGCAGCTTAGTTGTCGCCGAGACCCAGTACTTC. Amino acids: CASSLVVAETQYF.

The V and J genes are TRBV4-2 and TRBJ1-1; 7 bases line up with TRBD1. The CDR3 runs to 14 residues. V trimming: 4 bases; J trimming: 4 bases; junction bases outside the gene matches: 6. The germline CDR1 and CDR2 sequences are LGHNA and YNFKEQ. The CDR3 region has the DNA TGTGCCAGCAGCCTAGGGACAGCAACCACTGAAGCTTTCTTT. This translates into CASSLGTATTEAFF.

Ten or more counts support this clonotype. This sequence joins TRBV7-2 and TRBJ1-3; D remains unclear. Germline CDR1 is SGHTA and CDR2 is FQGNSA. This CDR3 is 14 amino acids long. The V and J ends lost 3 bases and 0 bases respectively, with 6 bases between them. The CDR3 protein is CASSLSLSGNTIYF. The CDR3 DNA reads TGTGCCAGCAGCTTGAGCCTCTCTGGAAACACCATATATTTT.

V usage is TRBV12-3 or TRBV12-4 and J usage is TRBJ2-5; TRBD1 might be the D (6 bases). V was pared by 5 bases and J by 5 bases, with 15 bases between. This CDR3 contains 14 residues. The CDR3 region has the DNA TGTGCCAGCAGTAATGACAGGAAACGCGAGACCCAGTACTTC. Its translation: CASSNDRKRETQYF.

The sample holds many counts of this clonotype. The chain has TRBV7-2 and TRBJ2-3, with D possibly TRBD2 on 7 matching bases. Trimming took 1 base from V and 8 from J, leaving 16 bases between them. The CDR3 totals 15 residues. CDR1 SGHTA and CDR2 FQGNSA come from the germline V gene. For the CDR3, the DNA is TGTGCCAGCAGCTTAGGGGGGGGGCCGTCGGGTACGCAGTATTTT. It translates to CASSLGGGPSGTQYF.

The chain couples TRBV7-6 to TRBJ1-6, with D possibly matching TRBD1 (5 bases). The CDR3 is made up of 16 amino acids. Trimming cost V 5 bases and J 0 bases, with 11 bases left between them. Germline CDR1 and CDR2: SGHVS and FNYEAQ. For the CDR3, the DNA is TGTGCCAGCAGCCTGACAGATAGCTCCTATAATTCACCCCTCCACTTT. This translates into CASSLTDSSYNSPLHF.

The V gene is TRBV6-1, the J gene TRBJ2-5; TRBD2 matches 13 bases. The germline V gene has CDR1 MNHNS and CDR2 SASEGT. J gave up 4 bases and V 5 bases, and 4 bases lay outside the gene matches. This CDR3 is built from 15 residues. Here the CDR3 DNA reads TGTGCCAGCAGTCCACGACTAGCGGGAGGAGAGACCCAGTACTTC. This sequence encodes CASSPRLAGGETQYF.

The chain carries TRBV12-3 or TRBV12-4 and TRBJ1-4; a possible D gene is TRBD1 (6 bases). Deletions cut 6 bases from V and 4 bases from J, with 12 bases between. The CDR3 has 14 residues. The CDR3 loop reads CASRNRDYNEKLFF. The DNA of the CDR3 is TGTGCCAGCAGGAACAGGGACTATAATGAAAAACTGTTTTTT.

The chain has TRBV19 and TRBJ1-2; a possible D gene is TRBD1 (5 bases). This CDR3 region has 15 residues. V was shortened by 0 bases and J by 7 bases, with 15 bases between the two germline ends. Germline CDR1 LNHDA, CDR2 SQIVND (reference sequence). CDR3 sequence (DNA): TGTGCCAGTAGTATAGATACCCAGGGAAGCGGTGGCTACACCTTC. It specifies CASSIDTQGSGGYTF.

In its sample, this clonotype was seen a few times. The gene calls are TRBV5-5 and TRBJ2-4; 7 nucleotides agree with TRBD1. The trim removed 0 bases at V and 4 bases at J, leaving 10 bases unmatched. Per germline, CDR1 SGHKS and CDR2 YYEKEE (reference sequence). The CDR3 extends over 17 amino acids. The CDR3 spells CASSLVFSGQPKNIQYF. The CDR3 DNA is TGTGCCAGCAGCTTGGTGTTCTCGGGACAGCCTAAAAACATTCAGTACTTC.

V and J are TRBV19 and TRBJ2-7; TRBD1 aligns across 7 bases. J lost 1 base, V lost 1 base, and 4 bases had no gene match. This CDR3 comprises 15 residues. Germline V CDR1 and CDR2: LNHDA, SQIVND (reference sequence). CDR3 residues: CASSIGQGESYEQYF. The CDR3 DNA reads TGTGCCAGTAGTATAGGACAGGGTGAATCCTACGAGCAGTACTTC.

This sequence joins TRBV6-6 and TRBJ2-1, with TRBD2 as a possible D gene (5 bases). The V gene's germline CDR1 is MNHNY and CDR2 SVGAGI (reference sequence). V was shortened by 10 bases and J by 4 bases, with 11 bases between the two germline ends. The CDR3 runs to 12 residues. Here the CDR3 DNA reads TGTGCCACGAAAGAGGGATACAATGAGCAGTTCTTC. Translated, it gives CATKEGYNEQFF.

The sample holds a few counts of this clonotype. The J gene is TRBJ1-5, the V gene TRBV6-2 or TRBV6-3; 7 positions agree with TRBD1. Germline loops: CDR1 MNHEY, CDR2 SVGEGT. This CDR3 has 12 amino acids. The junction had 4 bases not matched to a gene; V was cut back by 8 bases and J by 6 bases. The CDR3 spells CASGQGVQPQHF. In DNA form, the CDR3 reads TGTGCCAGCGGGCAGGGGGTTCAGCCCCAGCATTTT.

The sample holds a few counts of this clonotype. The chain carries TRBV7-6 and TRBJ2-5; 11 bases line up with TRBD2. J gave up 2 bases and V 5 bases, and 13 bases lay outside the gene matches. Germline V gene data show CDR1 as SGHVS and CDR2 as FNYEAQ. The length of the CDR3 is 18 residues. The CDR3 DNA follows: TGTGCCAGCAGCGCCCGGGTCGTGACTAGCGGGAAACAAGAGACCCAGTACTTC. It yields the protein CASSARVVTSGKQETQYF. Complete variable domain (other parts from reference TRBV7-6 and TRBJ2-5): GAGVSQSPRYKVTKRGQDVALRCDPISGHVSLYWYRQALGQGPEFLTYFNYEAQQDKSGLPNDRFSAERPEGSISTLTIQRTEQRDSAMYRCASSARVVTSGKQETQYFGPGTRLLVL.

The V and J genes are TRBV12-3 or TRBV12-4 and TRBJ2-1; D is ambiguous. The CDR3 has 12 residues. The V end was cut by 7 bases, the J end by 6 bases, with 10 bases between. CDR3 in amino acids: CASTSQSNEQFF. CDR3 nucleotide sequence: TGTGCCAGCACCTCACAAAGCAATGAGCAGTTCTTC.

The rearrangement uses TRBV12-3 or TRBV12-4 and TRBJ2-3, with D perhaps TRBD1 or TRBD2 (5 bases each). With 4 bases removed from V and 9 bases from J, the gap between germline ends came to 20 bases. This CDR3 spans 15 amino acids. CDR3 nucleotides: TGTGCCAGCAGTTCCTGGGCCCAAGGTTGGGACACGCAGTATTTT. It yields the protein CASSSWAQGWDTQYF.

V gene TRBV7-2 combines with J gene TRBJ2-7; 11 nucleotides align to TRBD2. Germline assignment: CDR1 SGHTA and CDR2 FQGNSA. The J segment lost 5 bases and the V segment lost 4 bases, leaving 7 bases of the junction unmatched. CDR3 length: 15 residues. Here the CDR3 reads CASSSRLAGTNEQYF. The CDR3 DNA is TGTGCCAGCAGCTCCAGACTAGCGGGAACCAACGAGCAGTACTTC.

The CDR3 loop reads CASSLTSGSGEQFF. In DNA, the CDR3 is TGTGCCAGCAGCTTAACTAGCGGGAGTGGTGAGCAGTTCTTC. The chain couples TRBV7-9 to TRBJ2-1; 11 bases line up with TRBD2. The germline V gene encodes CDR1 SEHNR and CDR2 FQNEAQ (reference sequence). V lost 2 bases, J lost 9 bases, and 3 bases stayed unmatched. This CDR3 comprises 14 residues.